This TCR beta chain was sequenced during a study of blood T cell repertoires in COVID-19. Cohorts were based on clinical histories the participants reported. Trimming stripped 2 bases from V and 6 bases from J, with 11 bases between. The length of the CDR3 is 14 residues. Looked up from germline, CDR1 is SGHDT and CDR2 is YYEEEE. The data were produced by immunoSEQ multiplex PCR, yet TCRdb's version contains in-frame clones alone and is incomplete. The table includes 220,000 or so clones, about four fifths detected once. The specimen was PBMCs or T cells enriched from blood (not recorded which). This sequence was found in a woman between 40 and 50 years old with acute COVID-19. The chain links TRBV5-6 to TRBJ1-4, with D tentatively TRBD1 (6 bases). CDR3 in DNA: TGTGCCAGCAGCTTCTCAGGGGTTGATGAAAAACTGTTTTTT. Translating gives CASSFSGVDEKLFF.